Given below is one T cell receptor (beta chain) in context. This clone's antigen is unknown. Per-nucleotide qualities are absent, and no much larger clonotype sits a single base away. There are 15 amino acids in the CDR3, from cysteine to phenylalanine inclusive. The only DNA kept is the CDR3, 45 bases in frame from the first base. CDR1 and CDR2 are drawn from the germline V gene: SGHTA, FQGNSA. A distance of 13 bases separates the germline ends of V and J, which lose 1 base and 4 bases respectively. Using the deep immunoSEQ assay, TCR CDR3 regions were amplified from genomic DNA by multiplex PCR. Extracted genomic DNA from each cell subset was spread evenly across all wells of several immunoSEQ 96-well plates, with each plate serving as a replicate. For sorted subsets, each replicate PCR was loaded with roughly 190 ng genomic DNA, equivalent to approximately 33,000 T cell genomes. Purified libraries were measured with a Qubit 3.0 fluorometer, size-checked on a Bioanalyzer 2100, and measured again with the KAPA Library Quantification kit. Every immunoSEQ 96-well plate was sequenced on a separate single-read 150-cycle Illumina NextSeq 550 flow cell. The study's processing was this. Because only junctional sequences without quality scores were contained in the immunoSEQ output, filtering matching that applied to full-length reads could not be performed. Sequences were annotated with PyIR, a Python wrapper for IgBLAST v1.9, and V/J genes and CDR3 were assigned using IMGT germline references. Reads were filtered out if the reads had weak V/J assignments (E-value above 1e-6), no CDR3, stop codons, out-of-frame junctions, or ambiguous translated residues. V3J clonotypes were defined as sequences sharing the same inferred V gene, J gene, and CDR3 amino acid sequence. Percentage overlap between repertoires was calculated by dividing the number of shared unique clonotypes by the size of the smaller repertoire. RTK rarefaction, the Chao1 estimator, and Recon v2.1 estimates of unobserved clonotypes were used to assess repertoire richness. For all TCRbeta clonotypes obtained by the gDNA method from a few donors, generation probabilities were computed with OLGA. TCRdb mirrors the immuneACCESS table, restricted to in-frame sequences. Some clones are absent from its copies; in checked studies, under half trace to an unresolved V gene, and the reason for the others is unknown. The DNA gave D and trimming, while V, J and clone size come from that table. For this sample there are 650,000 to 750,000 clones; around 72% appear just once. Of the sample, about 1.7% is held by the ten largest clones.

The data were taken from a study of shared clonotypes between healthy human individuals (dated by TCRdb to between 2020 and 2021). Background for the entire study: The cohort comprised a couple of women and a few men aged 18 to 49 years. For each donor, three plates each were used for CD4 naive and CD4 memory, two plates were used for CD8 naive, and one plate was used for CD8 memory. To estimate repertoire size and how much clonotype sharing occurs between individuals, the study deeply sequenced the blood TCR repertoires of roughly 5 healthy adults. To increase sequencing depth and limit assay-specific biases, different laboratories used diverse techniques to prepare libraries and sequence TCR repertoires. Leukapheresis yielded between about 0.85 and 9.5 billion PBMCs per donor.

The donors were healthy, HIV-negative adults who had no recently reported acute infections or vaccinations. All donors were Caucasian adults living in Nashville, Tennessee, USA. CD4+ T cells were enriched by magnetic negative selection; naive cells were then positively selected on CD45RA, and the negative fraction formed the memory subset. After blood collection by leukapheresis, PBMCs were isolated using Ficoll-Histopaque density gradient centrifugation and then cryopreserved in the vapor phase of liquid nitrogen. Analytical flow cytometry was used to check the purity and quantity of each magnetically sorted T cell population. Genomic DNA was isolated from each sorted fraction and quantified by UV absorbance on a Nanodrop 2000c. Findings and caveats that apply to the study as a whole: Across a few donors, roughly 5.1% of naive CD4, around 3.3% of naive CD8, about 2.3% of memory CD4, and about 0.4% of memory CD8 clonotypes were shared. Compared with non-shared clonotypes, clonotypes shared by all four sorted-subset donors had higher generation probabilities. Sampling was restricted to blood, and TCR repertoires in tissues likely differ from the TCR repertoires found in blood. Naive subsets generally had larger estimated clonotype richness than memory subsets did. Even with the large sequencing depth, rarefaction of the sorted-subset datasets indicated that sequencing was incomplete. Pairwise subsampling indicated that sequencing depth was expected to affect the degree of clonotype sharing among donors. Because the study included a small number of donors, the genetic and exposure-history diversity represented was limited.

Rearrangement joined TRBV7-2 to TRBJ1-1, with the D gene not clear enough to name. The specimen sequenced was memory CD4+ T cells sorted from blood. The intended sense of this specimen's cell subset or site label: CD45RA-negative fraction. The TCR was taken from a woman aged 25 to 45 in good health. The DNA is TGTGCCAGCAGCTTAGGTCCGGGCTTGAGCACTGAAGCTTTCTTT. This is translated as CASSLGPGLSTEAFF.